This T cell receptor beta chain was captured by sequencing in a study of blood T cell repertoires in COVID-19. As for the study in general: From T cells, B-cell-depleted T cells, or PBMCs came the material, which was cDNA or gDNA.

Deletions cut 6 bases from V and 8 bases from J, with 17 bases between. CDR1 SGHTA and CDR2 FQGNSA come from the germline V gene. The CDR3 length is 14 residues. How the authors handled the data: Using reference gene primer amplification, nucleated cell counts were estimated. Sequencing was performed with immunoSEQ multiplex PCR; in TCRdb, only in-frame clones are kept and a portion is missing. For V, J and clone size, that table is used; D and trimming come from the DNA. The sample comprises over 250,000 clones, approximately 88% of which are singletons, and roughly 0.8% rests with the top ten. The sequenced sample consisted of peripheral blood. The clonotype was recovered from a woman in her 30s with acute or convalescent COVID-19. V gene TRBV7-2 combines with J gene TRBJ1-3, with D perhaps TRBD1 (6 bases). CDR3 sequence (DNA): TGTGCCAGCAGTCAAAGGACAGCTCATGACACCATATATTTT. Residues: CASSQRTAHDTIYF.